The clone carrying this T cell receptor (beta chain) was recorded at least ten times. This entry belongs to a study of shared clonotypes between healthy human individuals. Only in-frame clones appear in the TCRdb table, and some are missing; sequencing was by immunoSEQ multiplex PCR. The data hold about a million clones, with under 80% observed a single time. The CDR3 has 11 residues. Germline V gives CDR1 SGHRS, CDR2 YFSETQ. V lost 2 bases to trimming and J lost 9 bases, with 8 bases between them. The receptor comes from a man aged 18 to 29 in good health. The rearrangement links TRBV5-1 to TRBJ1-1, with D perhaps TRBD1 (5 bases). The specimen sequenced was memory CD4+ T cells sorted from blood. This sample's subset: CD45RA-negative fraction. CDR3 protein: CASSFQGKAFF. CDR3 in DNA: TGCGCCAGCAGCTTTCAGGGTAAAGCTTTCTTT. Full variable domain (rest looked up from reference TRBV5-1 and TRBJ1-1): KAGVTQTPRYLIKTRGQQVTLSCSPISGHRSVSWYQQTPGQGLQFLFEYFSETQRNKGNFPGRFSGRQFSNSRSEMNVSTLELGDSALYLCASSFQGKAFFGQGTRLTVV.